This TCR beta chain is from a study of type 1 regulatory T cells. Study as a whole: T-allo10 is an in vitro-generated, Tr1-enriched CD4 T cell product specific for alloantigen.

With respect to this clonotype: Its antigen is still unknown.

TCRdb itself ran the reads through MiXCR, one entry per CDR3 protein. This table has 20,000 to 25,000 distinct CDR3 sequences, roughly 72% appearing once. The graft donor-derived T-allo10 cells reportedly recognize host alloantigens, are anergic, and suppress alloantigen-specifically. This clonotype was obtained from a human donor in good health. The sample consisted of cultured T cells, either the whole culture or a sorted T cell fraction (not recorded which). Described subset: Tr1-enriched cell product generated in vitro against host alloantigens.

CDR3 sequence reads: CASSLAPPVGSQYF. CDR3 nucleotides: TGTGCCAGCAGCTTAGCCCCACCGGTGGGGTCCCAGTACTTC. The chain couples TRBV7-2 to TRBJ2-5; no clear D. V dropped 0 bases and J dropped 9 bases, with 14 bases sitting between them. CDR3 length equals 14 residues. Germline lookup yields CDR1 SGHTA and CDR2 FQGNSA. The full variable domain, in which reference TRBV7-2 and TRBJ2-5 provide the parts outside the CDR3, is GAGVSQSPSNKVTEKGKDVELRCDPISGHTALYWYRQSLGQGLEFLIYFQGNSAPDKSGLPSDRFSAERTGGSVSTLTIQRTQQEDSAVYLCASSLAPPVGSQYFGPGTRLLVL.